Listed below are T cell receptor beta chains from one sample, sequenced in a study of shared clonotypes between healthy human individuals. Measured with immunoSEQ multiplex PCR; TCRdb has only the in-frame clones, and not every one. The sample records some 740,000 clones, 80% to 95% being singletons. The sequenced material came from naive CD8+ T cells sorted from blood. These receptor sequences come from a young man in good health. CDR3s include the opening cysteine and the closing phenylalanine or tryptophan. Each record gives: V gene, CDR3 length, J gene, CDR3 protein.

TRBV7-8	13	TRBJ2-3	CASSLGFGDTQYF
TRBV4-1	15	TRBJ1-4	CASSPPRGVGEKLFF
TRBV4-3	15	TRBJ1-5	CASSQVEGLGQPQHF
TRBV29-1	12	TRBJ2-2	CSVEGYTGELFF
TRBV21-1	18	TRBJ2-1	CASSKLRPTCASYNEQFF
TRBV5-1	15	TRBJ2-7	CASSHYGREAYEQYF
TRBV28	13	TRBJ1-3	CASSYPNGNTIYF
TRBV7-9	18	TRBJ2-1	CASSQTPGLSPSYNEQFF
TRBV7-2	16	TRBJ1-1	CASSSDLGLMNTEAFF
TRBV27	14	TRBJ2-7	CASRVTTVSYEQYF
TRBV27	14	TRBJ2-7	CASSLSRISYEQYF
TRBV27	15	TRBJ2-1	CASSLRGLRDNEQFF
TRBV6-5	13	TRBJ1-4	CASNRQPNEKLFF
TRBV4-1	15	TRBJ2-7	CASSQDRGNIYEQYF
TRBV27	12	TRBJ2-3	CASGISTDTQYF
TRBV4-3	16	TRBJ2-7	CASSPGTSGIGYEQYF
TRBV5-6	13	TRBJ2-1	CASRGLAYNEQFF
TRBV27	14	TRBJ2-2	CASTRDRATGELFF
TRBV7-2	14	TRBJ2-1	CASSNSGTYNEQFF
TRBV20-1	10	TRBJ2-7	CSAGSYEQYF
TRBV5-1	12	TRBJ2-7	CASSLDWIEQYF
TRBV10-1	14	TRBJ2-3	CASSETSSTDTQYF
TRBV13	13	TRBJ2-1	CASMLSDYNEQFF
TRBV19	24	TRBJ2-1	CASSIDQRGLAGGNKRASYNEQFF
TRBV7-8	16	TRBJ2-7	CASSLRLAQRSYEQYF
TRBV6-5	16	TRBJ2-7	CASSFPQREATYEQYF
TRBV7-9	16	TRBJ2-1	CASSPVGARLANEQFF
TRBV11-2	17	TRBJ2-3	CASSSYPPGTASDTQYF
TRBV5-6	13	TRBJ2-7	CASSFIARDEQYF
TRBV2	13	TRBJ2-7	CASGRTGDIEQYF
TRBV4-3	15	TRBJ2-3	CASSQDGTSTDTQYF